The T cell receptor (beta chain) described here comes from a study of T cells in Graves' hyperthyroidism and ophthalmopathy. Trimming pared 5 bases from V and 4 bases from J, leaving 13 bases between. CDR1 and CDR2 from the germline V gene are SEHNR and FQNEAQ (reference sequence). CDR3 length: 14 residues. TCR beta CDR3 regions were amplified from RNA transcripts. First-round RT-PCR of the TCR CDR3 relied on the HTBI primer set. One entry per CDR3 protein, called by TCRdb with MiXCR from the multiplex PCR reads. The data show about 200,000 distinct CDR3 sequences, 15% to 20% seen once. This clonotype was observed at least ten times.

The source of this sequence is a man aged 40-55 years with Graves' hyperthyroidism. The sequenced sample consisted of blood. The chain carries TRBV7-9 and TRBJ2-3, with D maybe TRBD1 (5 bases). CDR3 DNA sequence: TGTGCCAGCAGCCCGAAGACAGCCCCAGATACGCAGTATTTT. Encoded protein: CASSPKTAPDTQYF.